The source of this T cell receptor (beta chain) is a study of blood T cell repertoires in COVID-19. About the study: Specimens from acute and convalescent COVID-19 originated in the United States, Italy and Spain.

As processed by the authors: Counts of nucleated cells, estimated from reference gene primer amplification, were obtained. Clones were sequenced by immunoSEQ multiplex PCR, and TCRdb holds only the in-frame ones, with some missing. That table supplies the V and J calls and clone size; D and trimming were determined from the DNA. Here the sample spans 260,000 or so clones, about nine tenths being singletons. The junction had 6 bases not matched to a gene; V was cut back by 0 bases and J by 5 bases. This CDR3 has 16 amino acids. CDR1 SGHAT and CDR2 FQNNGV come from the germline V gene. This clonotype was obtained from a man between 18 and 35 years old who had recovered from COVID-19. This chain links TRBV11-2 with TRBJ1-4; 7 nucleotides align to TRBD1. Sequencing was performed on PBMCs or T cells enriched from blood (not recorded which). The CDR3: CASSLEAEGGNEKLFF. DNA for the CDR3: TGTGCCAGCAGCTTAGAAGCCGAAGGGGGCAATGAAAAACTGTTTTTT.